This TCR beta chain was retrieved from a study of T-cell reconstitution after alpha-beta-depleted transplantation in children. This CDR3 is 13 amino acids long. V lost 9 bases to trimming and J lost 3 bases; unmatched junction nucleotides: 7. The TCRbeta library was prepared with unique molecular identifiers. From the PCR reads, TCRdb called clonotypes with MiXCR, one entry per CDR3 protein. The sample consists of around 120,000 distinct CDR3 sequences, under 25% of them appearing once. The chain joins TRBV12-3 or TRBV12-4 to TRBJ2-7; 8 positions agree with TRBD2. The sequence derives from a male patient under 10 years old who had a stem cell transplant for chronic granulomatous disease, so the T cells may come from the graft donor. The sequenced sample was PBMCs, mostly from graft donor cells, obtained 180 days after TCRalphabeta/CD19-depleted stem cell transplant. CDR3 sequence reads: CASCGSGSYEQYF. The CDR3 DNA reads TGTGCCAGTTGCGGGAGCGGGAGCTACGAGCAGTACTTC.